This is a list of T cell receptor beta chains from one sample in a study of T-cell reconstitution after alpha-beta-depleted transplantation in children. TCRdb fed the PCR reads into MiXCR, producing one record per CDR3 protein. The repertoire holds 200,000 or so distinct CDR3 sequences, with 8.4% as singletons. This material consisted of PBMCs, mostly from graft donor cells, taken 360 days after TCRalphabeta/CD19-depleted stem cell transplant. Receptors originate from a male patient aged 2-9 years who had a stem cell transplant for acute myeloid leukemia, so the T cells may come from the graft donor. The CDR3 runs from the conserved cysteine through the conserved F or W. A D gene is named only where the DNA matches it firmly. Clone size appears in some rows only: once, few, many, or a class for an expanded clone.

v_gene	d_gene	j_gene	abundance	CDR3nt	CDR3aa
TRBV7-2	-	TRBJ2-3	many	TGTGCCAGCAGCCCACCTTCTGCGGGGTTTAGCACAGATACGCAGTATTTT	CASSPPSAGFSTDTQYF
TRBV20-1	TRBD2	TRBJ2-7	many	TGCAGTGTCGCGGGACTAGCGGGCTACGAGCAGTACTTC	CSVAGLAGYEQYF
TRBV15	TRBD2	TRBJ2-2	-	TGTGCCACCAGCAGCGCCCGGGATGGGTACTGGCAACTAGCGGGAGAGGGGTTGTCCGGGGAGCTGTTTTTT	CATSSARDGYWQLAGEGLSGELFF
TRBV5-1	TRBD2	TRBJ2-3	many	TGCGCCAGCAGCTTGGAGCGGGGAGACCGATACACAGATACGCAGTATTTT	CASSLERGDRYTDTQYF
TRBV12-3/TRBV12-4	-	TRBJ2-4	many	TGTGCCAGCAGTTCTAGGGGTTTGGGCAAAAACATTCAGTACTTC	CASSSRGLGKNIQYF
TRBV4-2	-	TRBJ1-5	many	TGTGCCAGCAGCCAAGTAACAAGCAATCAGCCCCAGCATTTT	CASSQVTSNQPQHF
TRBV5-1	TRBD1	TRBJ2-5	few	TGCGCCAGCAGCGAAGGGACAGGAGAGACCCAGTACTTC	CASSEGTGETQYF
TRBV12-3/TRBV12-4	TRBD1	TRBJ1-5	many	TGTGCCAGCACCACCAGCGGGACAGGGTTCCAGCCCCAGCATTTT	CASTTSGTGFQPQHF
TRBV7-9	-	TRBJ1-6	-	TGTGCCAGCAGCTTACGGTCGGTTAATTCACCCCTCCACTTT	CASSLRSVNSPLHF
TRBV29-1	-	TRBJ2-7	many	TGCAGCGTTGTGGAGGTTACCTACGAGCAGTACTTC	CSVVEVTYEQYF
TRBV19	-	TRBJ1-1	few	TGTGCCAGTAGTATCCGGGGGAGGCCTGAAGCTTTCTTT	CASSIRGRPEAFF
TRBV19	-	TRBJ1-1	many	TGTGCCAGTACCTCGCCCGGGAACACTGAAGCTTTCTTT	CASTSPGNTEAFF
TRBV7-8	TRBD2	TRBJ2-3	few	TGTGCCAGCAGCCCCATCTTTGGGTCGCGGGAGGGCGCGGATACGCAGTATTTT	CASSPIFGSREGADTQYF
TRBV11-2	TRBD2	TRBJ2-2	-	TGTGCCAGCAGACGACCGGGACTAGCGAACACCGGGGAGCTGTTTTTT	CASRRPGLANTGELFF